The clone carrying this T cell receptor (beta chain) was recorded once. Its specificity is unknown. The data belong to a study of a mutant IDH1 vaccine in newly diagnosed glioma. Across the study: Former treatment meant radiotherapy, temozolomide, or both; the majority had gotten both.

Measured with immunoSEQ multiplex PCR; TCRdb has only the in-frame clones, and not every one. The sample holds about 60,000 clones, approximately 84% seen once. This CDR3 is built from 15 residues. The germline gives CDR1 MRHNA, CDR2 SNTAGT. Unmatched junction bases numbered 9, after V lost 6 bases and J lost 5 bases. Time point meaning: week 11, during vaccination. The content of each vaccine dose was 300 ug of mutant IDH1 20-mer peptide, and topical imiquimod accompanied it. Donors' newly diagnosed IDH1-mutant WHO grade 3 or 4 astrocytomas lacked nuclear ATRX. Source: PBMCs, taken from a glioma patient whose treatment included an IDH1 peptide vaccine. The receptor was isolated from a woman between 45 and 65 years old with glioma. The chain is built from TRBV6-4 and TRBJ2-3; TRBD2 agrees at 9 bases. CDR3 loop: CASSESSGGLDTQYF. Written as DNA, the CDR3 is TGTGCCAGCAGCGAGAGTAGCGGGGGCCTAGATACGCAGTATTTT.